Each of the 31 T cell receptor beta chains below was sequenced from the same sample in a study of blood T cell repertoires in COVID-19. Generated by immunoSEQ multiplex PCR, the TCRdb table keeps only in-frame clones and is missing some. The sample includes about 190,000 clones, about four fifths of them seen just once. Sequences were obtained from peripheral blood. The origin of the receptors is a woman in her 70s with active or convalescent COVID-19.

The CDR3 sequence is CASRRGQYNEQFF. CDR3 nucleotides: TGTGCCAGCAGGCGGGGGCAATACAATGAGCAGTTCTTC. The genes are TRBV6-5 and TRBJ2-1, with D tentatively TRBD2 (7 bases). Germline V gives CDR1 MNHEY, CDR2 SVGAGI. This CDR3 region has 13 residues. Trimming removed 6 bases from V and 4 bases from J, with 10 bases in between.

This chain connects TRBV2 to TRBJ2-4, with 10 bases matching TRBD1. Trimming at V came to 7 bases and at J to 6 bases, leaving 9 bases not matched to a gene. The CDR3 length is 15 residues. Germline V lookup: CDR1 SNHLY, CDR2 FYNNEI. The chain's CDR3 is CASMQGTGALNIQYF. The DNA of the CDR3 is TGTGCCAGCATGCAAGGGACAGGGGCCCTAAACATTCAGTACTTC.

The chain carries TRBV19 and TRBJ1-6; no definite D call. The germline CDR1 and CDR2 sequences are LNHDA and SQIVND (reference sequence). The CDR3 extends over 13 amino acids. V lost 5 bases, J lost 11 bases, and 13 bases lay in between. CDR3: CASSPQTRTPLHF. In nucleotides, the CDR3 is TGTGCCAGTAGTCCCCAGACAAGGACACCCCTCCACTTT.

V and J are TRBV5-1 and TRBJ2-7; 9 bases fit TRBD2. Germline V CDR1 and CDR2: SGHRS, YFSETQ. There are 17 residues in the CDR3. This CDR3 is CPRSLAGGGGRAGEQYF. CDR3 bases: TGCCCCCGCAGCTTGGCGGGGGGCGGCGGGAGGGCCGGCGAGCAGTACTTC.

This clone was detected only a few times. The rearrangement links TRBV3-1 (or the pseudogene TRBV3-2) to TRBJ1-1; D call uncertain. Germline lookup yields CDR1 LGHDT and CDR2 YNNKEL (reference sequence). The germline V and J ends were trimmed by 5 bases and 4 bases, with 17 bases remaining between them. The CDR3 extends over 15 amino acids. The CDR3 region is CASSSKSLVGTEAFF. Written as DNA, the CDR3 is TGTGCCAGCAGCTCCAAGTCGTTAGTCGGCACTGAAGCTTTCTTT.

This clone has just one count. V gene TRBV4-1 combines with J gene TRBJ2-7, with TRBD1 as a possible D gene (5 bases). The germline V and J ends were trimmed by 1 base and 3 bases, with 13 bases remaining between them. CDR3 length equals 15 residues. Germline lookup yields CDR1 MGHRA and CDR2 YSYEKL. The CDR3 sequence: CASSQGQGMGYEQYF. The CDR3 DNA follows: TGCGCCAGCAGCCAAGGGCAGGGTATGGGCTACGAGCAGTACTTC.

The rearrangement links TRBV30 to TRBJ1-2; D uncertain. The CDR3 is 11 amino acids. Trimming cost V 2 bases and J 7 bases, with 8 bases left between them. Germline V lookup: CDR1 GTSNPN, CDR2 SVGIG (reference sequence). For the CDR3, the DNA is TGTGCCTGGAGTCGTTCGGGTGGCTACACCTTC. This codes for CAWSRSGGYTF.

The chain carries TRBV6-5 and TRBJ2-4; TRBD2 matches 8 bases. This CDR3 is 14 amino acids long. Trimming cost V 6 bases and J 7 bases; bases outside gene matches: 8. From germline, CDR1 is MNHEY and CDR2 SVGAGI. In DNA, the CDR3 is TGTGCCAGCAGGGCGGGACTAGAAGGGAACATTCAGTACTTC. This encodes CASRAGLEGNIQYF.

Turning to this clone: Because it lacks the conserved phenylalanine or tryptophan at the end, this CDR3 is likely a read error. The DNA is left out, because the CDR3 cannot be placed on it with certainty; the CDR3 is given as TCRdb lists it. The J gene is TRBJ2-4, the V gene TRBV6-1; no DNA check was done on the table's D call, TRBD2. Germline assignment: CDR1 MNHNS and CDR2 SASEGT. From its first to its last residue, the CDR3 has 15 amino acids. CDR3 sequence: CASSERGLAGVRPYL.

The chain carries TRBV10-3 and TRBJ2-1; TRBD2 agrees at 8 bases. CDR1 and CDR2 (germline): ENHRY, SYGVKD. This CDR3 is 12 amino acids long. V shed 10 bases and J 9 bases; nucleotides not matched to a gene: 8. This chain's CDR3 is CATYGGVGEQFF. CDR3 in DNA: TGTGCCACCTACGGGGGGGTTGGTGAGCAGTTCTTC.

The genes are TRBV23-1 and TRBJ2-5; tentative D call: TRBD1 (5 bases). TRBV23-1 is an ORF for which the function is uncertain. The CDR3 has 14 residues. DNA of the CDR3: TGCCTACCTCCGGGTAGGGGCCTTCAAGAGACCCAGTACTTC. Amino acid sequence: CLPPGRGLQETQYF.

This clone is a singleton in its sample. This sample also contains other DNA sequences that code for the same CDR3. This chain uses TRBV18 with TRBJ2-5; D call uncertain. V was trimmed by 2 bases and J by 5 bases, leaving 6 bases between them. CDR1 KGHSH and CDR2 LQKENI come from the germline V gene. This CDR3 contains 12 residues. Here the CDR3 DNA reads TGTGCCAGCTCACCATCCGGGGAGACCCAGTACTTC. This encodes CASSPSGETQYF.

The chain combines TRBV5-1 with TRBJ1-6; 9 bases are a match to TRBD1. Germline CDR1 SGHRS, CDR2 YFSETQ. Unmatched junction bases numbered 11, after V lost 2 bases and J lost 11 bases. The length of the CDR3 is 16 residues. The DNA of the CDR3 is TGCGCCAGCAGCTTCGGGACAGGGCCCGGTCGGCCACCCCTCCACTTT. This sequence encodes CASSFGTGPGRPPLHF.

The chain couples TRBV5-1 to TRBJ2-7; 10 nucleotides align to TRBD2. With V trimmed by 0 bases and J by 2 bases, 5 bases remained unmatched. The CDR3 contains 16 residues. CDR1 is SGHRS, CDR2 YFSETQ, per germline. In DNA, the CDR3 is TGCGCCAGCAGCTTGGATCCACTAGCGGGACCCTACGAGCAGTACTTC. This encodes CASSLDPLAGPYEQYF.

V gene TRBV7-3 combines with J gene TRBJ2-1; possible D gene TRBD2, 5 bases. The V end lost 5 bases, the J end lost 7 bases, and 12 bases lay between the germline ends. Germline V lookup: CDR1 SGHTA, CDR2 FQGTGA. CDR3 size: 13 residues. The chain's CDR3 is CASSPVASNEQFF. CDR3 DNA: TGTGCCAGCAGCCCCGTAGCGTCAAATGAGCAGTTCTTC.

At least ten counts were recorded for this clone. This rearrangement joins TRBV27 to TRBJ1-2; the D is unclear. Trimming shortened V by 2 bases and J by 4 bases, and 8 bases separated the two germline ends. The CDR3 extends over 13 amino acids. The germline CDR1 and CDR2 sequences are MNHEY and SMNVEV (reference sequence). The CDR3 is CASSLRIGYGYTF. The DNA for the CDR3 is TGTGCCAGCAGTTTACGAATCGGCTATGGCTACACCTTC.

The chain employs TRBV10-1 and TRBJ2-7, with TRBD2 matching over 8 bases. CDR3 length equals 17 residues. Germline V CDR1 and CDR2: WNHNN, SYGVQD (reference sequence). Trimming took 0 bases from V and 3 from J; bases not matched to a gene: 10. The CDR3 DNA follows: TGCGCCAGCAGTGAGTCGATGCGGGAGGCCTTACTCTACGAGCAGTACTTC. Protein: CASSESMREALLYEQYF.

The V and J genes are TRBV2 and TRBJ2-1; 11 bases are shared with TRBD2. Germline loops: CDR1 SNHLY, CDR2 FYNNEI. This CDR3 comprises 16 residues. The trim removed 6 bases at V and 7 bases at J, leaving 11 bases unmatched. The DNA of the CDR3 is TGTGCCAGCAGGGGCCTTAGCGGGAGGGCCTTAAATGAGCAGTTCTTC. It encodes CASRGLSGRALNEQFF.

V and J are TRBV5-1 and TRBJ1-2; no firm D call. Germline V gene data show CDR1 as SGHRS and CDR2 as YFSETQ. V lost 7 bases, J lost 2 bases, and 9 bases lay in between. This CDR3 has 12 residues. The CDR3 spells CASQRGNYGYTF. Here the CDR3 DNA reads TGCGCCAGCCAGAGAGGGAACTATGGCTACACCTTC.

V usage is TRBV5-1 and J usage is TRBJ1-5; TRBD1 matches 9 bases. This CDR3 contains 15 residues. Germline-derived CDR1 and CDR2 are SGHRS and YFSETQ. V shed 1 base and J 7 bases; nucleotides not matched to a gene: 6. The CDR3 is CASSLTGGLEQPQHF. CDR3 bases: TGCGCCAGCAGCTTGACAGGGGGCTTGGAGCAGCCCCAGCATTTT.

In DNA form, the CDR3 reads TGTGCCAGCAGCGCGGACAGGAGTTACGCGGAGCTGTTTTTT. Protein sequence: CASSADRSYAELFF. V gene TRBV9 combines with J gene TRBJ2-2; TRBD1 agrees at 7 bases. Germline lookup yields CDR1 SGDLS and CDR2 YYNGEE. The CDR3 runs to 14 residues. V lost 3 bases to trimming and J lost 10 bases; unmatched junction nucleotides: 9.

The chain carries TRBV6-5 and TRBJ2-2; D gene uncertain. Trimming stripped 7 bases from V and 3 bases from J, with 12 bases between. CDR3 length: 14 residues. CDR1 and CDR2 from the germline V gene are MNHEY and SVGAGI. The CDR3 nucleotides read TGTGCCAGCATCCCCTACTCGGACACCGGGGAGCTGTTTTTT. Translation gives CASIPYSDTGELFF.

The CDR3 spells CASDRGGSSGTDTQYF. As DNA, the CDR3 is TGTGCCAGCGACCGGGGCGGGAGTTCGGGCACAGATACGCAGTATTTT. The rearrangement links TRBV19 to TRBJ2-3, with 7 bases identical to TRBD2. Germline loops: CDR1 LNHDA, CDR2 SQIVND (reference sequence). The V and J ends lost 9 bases and 1 base, in that order; junction bases with no gene match: 13. This CDR3 has 16 residues.

This clone was seen repeatedly, ten times or more. The V and J genes are TRBV6-1 and TRBJ1-5; unclear D gene. The ends were cut back, 1 base at V and 5 bases at J, with 9 bases in the middle. This CDR3 has 14 residues. Germline V gene sequence: CDR1 MNHNS, CDR2 SASEGT. In DNA form, the CDR3 reads TGTGCCAGCAGTGAAGGAGAGGAGGATCAGCCCCAGCATTTT. Protein product: CASSEGEEDQPQHF.

Turning to this clone: An end of the junction differs from the germline gene, which may be a read error. V is TRBV7-7 and J is TRBJ2-1; D is perhaps TRBD2 (5 bases). Germline lookup yields CDR1 SSHAT and CDR2 FNYEAQ (reference sequence). The CDR3 sequence is 15 residues long. CDR3 sequence: CASSSRVPLGNEQFF. DNA of the CDR3: TGTGCTAGCAGCTCGAGGGTACCCCTAGGGAATGAGCAGTTCTTC.

A single count supports this clone. V gene TRBV11-2 combines with J gene TRBJ2-7, with TRBD2 as a possible D gene (5 bases). The V gene's germline CDR1 is SGHAT and CDR2 FQNNGV. V was shortened by 0 bases and J by 5 bases, with 17 bases between the two germline ends. This CDR3 comprises 16 residues. CDR3 loop: CASSLEWQPTRDEQYF. The CDR3 DNA is TGTGCCAGCAGCTTAGAATGGCAGCCCACGAGGGACGAGCAGTACTTC.

This rearrangement joins TRBV5-1 to TRBJ2-3, with 11 bases identical to TRBD2. CDR3 size: 16 residues. CDR1 and CDR2 (germline): SGHRS, YFSETQ. With 4 bases clipped from V and 0 bases from J, the junction kept 4 bases outside the gene matches. In DNA, the CDR3 is TGCGCCAGCAGCCCCCTAGCGGGAGGAAGCACAGATACGCAGTATTTT. Protein sequence: CASSPLAGGSTDTQYF. The entire variable domain, with the rest obtained from reference TRBV5-1 and TRBJ2-3, is as follows: KAGVTQTPRYLIKTRGQQVTLSCSPISGHRSVSWYQQTPGQGLQFLFEYFSETQRNKGNFPGRFSGRQFSNSRSEMNVSTLELGDSALYLCASSPLAGGSTDTQYFGPGTRLTVL.

This rearrangement joins TRBV7-6 to TRBJ2-5; 8 nucleotides line up with TRBD2. Germline V CDR1 and CDR2: SGHVS, FNYEAQ. CDR3 length: 15 residues. Trimming removed 4 bases from V and 5 bases from J; junction bases left unmatched: 9. In DNA, the CDR3 is TGTGCCAGCAGCTCCCGCGGGGGGACTGAGGAGACCCAGTACTTC. It is translated as CASSSRGGTEETQYF.

The rearrangement joins TRBV7-3 to TRBJ2-3; 13 positions match TRBD2. The CDR3 has 16 residues. Germline trimming cut 5 bases from V and 2 bases from J; bases unmatched to any gene: 4. The V gene's germline CDR1 is SGHTA and CDR2 FQGTGA. The CDR3 sequence is CASSELAGGPTDTQYF. In nucleotides, the CDR3 is TGTGCCAGCAGCGAACTAGCGGGAGGGCCCACAGATACGCAGTATTTT.

This clone occurred a few times. One end of the junction fails to match germline, which may point to a read error. The V and J genes are TRBV3-1 (or the pseudogene TRBV3-2) and TRBJ1-1; 7 nucleotides match TRBD1. Germline CDR1 is LGHDT and CDR2 is YNNKEL (reference sequence). The CDR3 contains 12 residues. The CDR3 region has the DNA TGTGCCAGCAGCCAAGATCTCGGGACAGAGGAGTTT. Protein: CASSQDLGTEEF.

This chain joins TRBV3-1 (or the pseudogene TRBV3-2) and TRBJ2-2; 9 bases line up with TRBD2. The CDR3 extends over 16 amino acids. Germline V gene lookup returns CDR1 LGHDT and CDR2 YNNKEL (reference sequence). J gave up 3 bases and V 4 bases, and 6 bases lay outside the gene matches. CDR3 bases: TGTGCCAGCAGCCTAAGGGCGGGAGGGTACACCGGGGAGCTGTTTTTT. Translation gives CASSLRAGGYTGELFF.